The 32 T cell receptor beta chains listed next were all sequenced from one sample in a study of T-cell memory formation after mild COVID-19. MiXCR was run by TCRdb on the 5' RACE reads, yielding one entry per CDR3 protein. Of over 500,000 distinct CDR3 sequences listed, around 16% are singletons. The sample taken for sequencing was PBMCs or a T cell subset sorted from them (not recorded which). The receptors were gathered from an adult woman who had mild COVID-19 (a few samples of this study predate the infection). Cell type and time point are not known.

The rearrangement uses TRBV20-1 and TRBJ1-2, with TRBD1 as a possible D gene (6 bases). V dropped 5 bases and J dropped 8 bases, with 18 bases sitting between them. Germline V gene lookup returns CDR1 DFQATT and CDR2 SNEGSKA (reference sequence). The CDR3 sequence is 13 residues long. In nucleotides, the CDR3 is TGCAGTGCTTTACGACGGGGGCTCAGAGGCTACACCTTC. Its translation: CSALRRGLRGYTF.

This clonotype was detected a few times. For the CDR3, the DNA is TGTGCCAGCAGACATTTCGACAGGCCGAACACTGAAGCTTTCTTT. It yields the protein CASRHFDRPNTEAFF. J is TRBJ1-1 and V is TRBV7-9; TRBD1 might be the D (6 bases). Germline V lookup: CDR1 SEHNR, CDR2 FQNEAQ (reference sequence). The CDR3 is 15 amino acids. V was trimmed by 6 bases and J by 1 base, leaving 15 bases between them.

The sample holds many counts of this clonotype. The V call is TRBV5-1, the J call TRBJ2-7; 9 positions agree with TRBD1. The germline gives CDR1 SGHRS, CDR2 YFSETQ. Unmatched junction bases numbered 15, after V lost 5 bases and J lost 6 bases. This CDR3 comprises 16 residues. This CDR3 reads CASSQNNPGQGGEQYF. Here the CDR3 DNA reads TGCGCCAGCAGTCAAAATAATCCGGGACAGGGAGGCGAGCAGTACTTC.

This clonotype occurred a few times. This chain joins TRBV5-1 and TRBJ2-1; D is unresolved. The germline CDR1 and CDR2 sequences are SGHRS and YFSETQ. Trimming stripped 0 bases from V and 4 bases from J, with 17 bases between. This CDR3 comprises 17 residues. DNA of the CDR3: TGCGCCAGCAGCTTGGCCGGTTTGGGGTTGGAGTACAATGAGCAGTTCTTC. Protein sequence: CASSLAGLGLEYNEQFF.

The rearrangement uses TRBV3-1 and TRBJ1-1, with D perhaps TRBD1 (6 bases). The CDR3 length is 14 residues. Trimming removed 4 bases at V and 0 bases at J, with 9 bases between. From germline, CDR1 is LGHDT and CDR2 YNNKEL (reference sequence). CDR3 sequence: CASSRDTVNTEAFF. In DNA, the CDR3 is TGTGCCAGCAGCCGGGACACAGTGAACACTGAAGCTTTCTTT.

This clonotype was observed a few times. The gene calls are TRBV29-1 and TRBJ1-1, with 7 bases fitting TRBD1. This CDR3 is 11 amino acids long. The junction had 5 bases not matched to a gene; V was cut back by 3 bases and J by 10 bases. CDR1 and CDR2 (germline): SQVTM, ANQGSEA. CDR3 nucleotide sequence: TGCAGCGTTGACAGGGGGTTGGGAGCTTTCTTT. It is translated as CSVDRGLGAFF.

The V and J genes are TRBV27 and TRBJ1-6; D might be TRBD1 (5 bases). Germline CDR1 MNHEY, CDR2 SMNVEV (reference sequence). Between the trimmed V and J ends, which lost 3 bases and 9 bases, there was a span of 27 bases. This CDR3 contains 19 residues. The CDR3 region has the DNA TGTGCCAGCAGTTTCCCTCCGGGGCGATCCAGAATGGGGCCTTCACCCCTCCACTTT. Amino acid sequence: CASSFPPGRSRMGPSPLHF.

This clonotype was seen ten or more times. The chain uses TRBV7-8 and TRBJ2-3; 7 bases agree with TRBD2. Germline assignment: CDR1 SGHVS and CDR2 FQNEAQ. The CDR3 loop spans 15 amino acids. V lost 5 bases and J lost 4; bases outside the gene matches: 9. The CDR3 region has the DNA TGTGCCAGCAGCCCGGGAGGCGGGGTCGCAGATACGCAGTATTTT. Its protein is CASSPGGGVADTQYF.

The chain carries TRBV24-1 and TRBJ2-2; D is unclear. The CDR3 length is 14 residues. V dropped 0 bases and J dropped 1 base, with 2 bases sitting between them. Germline V CDR1 and CDR2: KGHDR, SFDVKD. The CDR3 bases are TGTGCCACCAGTGATTTGGGGAACACCGGGGAGCTGTTTTTT. Protein: CATSDLGNTGELFF.

The rearrangement uses TRBV19 and TRBJ1-1, with a weak D call TRBD1 (5 bases). V lost 6 bases, J lost 7 bases, and 12 bases lay in between. CDR1 is LNHDA, CDR2 SQIVND, per germline (reference sequence). The CDR3 extends over 12 amino acids. CDR3 DNA: TGTGCCAGTAGGACACAGGACTATGAAGCTTTCTTT. Translated: CASRTQDYEAFF.

The chain employs TRBV11-3 and TRBJ1-4; D not certain. Germline V gives CDR1 SGHNT, CDR2 YENEEA. With 3 bases removed from V and 6 bases from J, the gap between germline ends came to 5 bases. CDR3 size: 12 residues. CDR3 nucleotides: TGTGCCAGCAGCTTGACTGATGAAAAACTGTTTTTT. It yields the protein CASSLTDEKLFF.

The chain employs TRBV27 and TRBJ1-1; weak D call: TRBD1 (5 bases). The CDR3 contains 21 residues. Germline V lookup: CDR1 MNHEY, CDR2 SMNVEV (reference sequence). The V and J ends lost 10 bases and 3 bases respectively, with 39 bases between them. CDR3 DNA sequence: TGTGCCAAAGATGTCGGAAGTTCCGGAGGTCTCACAAAAGGGGTGGACACTGAAGCTTTCTTT. Translated: CAKDVGSSGGLTKGVDTEAFF.

In its sample, this clonotype was seen a few times. The chain carries TRBV5-1 and TRBJ1-3; D call uncertain. This CDR3 is 15 amino acids long. Germline CDR1 and CDR2: SGHRS and YFSETQ. Trimming took 2 bases from V and 0 from J, leaving 9 bases between them. The CDR3 protein is CASSFGRTSGNTIYF. The CDR3 DNA follows: TGCGCCAGCAGCTTCGGAAGGACCTCTGGAAACACCATATATTTT.

This clonotype was detected a few times. This rearrangement joins TRBV27 to TRBJ2-5; no clear D. This CDR3 is 13 amino acids long. The germline CDR1 and CDR2 sequences are MNHEY and SMNVEV (reference sequence). V was clipped by 5 bases and J by 3 bases, with 10 bases between them. The chain's CDR3 is CASSPPAEETQYF. The CDR3 region has the DNA TGTGCCAGCAGTCCCCCGGCTGAAGAGACCCAGTACTTC.

The chain joins TRBV4-2 to TRBJ2-7; 9 bases agree with TRBD2. With 0 bases clipped from V and 4 bases from J, the junction kept 4 bases outside the gene matches. The CDR3 is 15 residues long. Germline values: CDR1 LGHNA, CDR2 YNFKEQ. The CDR3 loop is CASSQERGGQYEQYF. As DNA, the CDR3 is TGTGCCAGCAGCCAAGAGCGGGGGGGCCAATACGAGCAGTACTTC.

This clonotype has just a few counts. The chain uses TRBV5-6 and TRBJ2-7; D may be TRBD2 (5 bases). In germline, CDR1 is SGHDT, CDR2 YYEEEE. V lost 4 bases and J lost 2, with 10 bases in between. The length of the CDR3 is 13 residues. The CDR3 nucleotides read TGTGCCAGCAGCAGCGGAATTACCTACGAGCAGTACTTC. It is translated as CASSSGITYEQYF.

The genes are TRBV19 and TRBJ1-4; D may be TRBD1 (6 bases). Germline loops: CDR1 LNHDA, CDR2 SQIVND (reference sequence). V was cut by 4 bases and J by 8 bases, with 14 bases left in between. CDR3 length: 14 amino acids. CDR3 sequence (DNA): TGTGCCAGTAGTACTACAGGGCTTGAGGAAAAACTGTTTTTT. It codes for CASSTTGLEEKLFF.

V usage is TRBV20-1 and J usage is TRBJ2-1; 14 nucleotides line up with TRBD2. Germline V gives CDR1 DFQATT, CDR2 SNEGSKA (reference sequence). V lost 6 bases and J lost 8; bases outside the gene matches: 3. The CDR3 has 13 residues. The CDR3 spells CSARTSGRYEQFF. CDR3 DNA: TGCAGTGCCCGGACTAGCGGGAGGTATGAGCAGTTCTTC.

J is TRBJ1-1 and V is TRBV18, with TRBD1 matching over 10 bases. The CDR3 sequence is 15 residues long. J was trimmed by 4 bases and V by 0 bases; bases with no gene match: 2. CDR1 is KGHSH and CDR2 is LQKENI in the germline V gene. Here the CDR3 reads CASSPPDRGVTEAFF. As DNA, the CDR3 is TGTGCCAGCTCACCACCGGACAGGGGGGTCACTGAAGCTTTCTTT.

The gene calls are TRBV19 and TRBJ1-1; D is unresolved. This CDR3 spans 15 amino acids. V lost 1 base and J 0 bases, leaving 9 bases between the germline ends. Germline V lookup: CDR1 LNHDA, CDR2 SQIVND (reference sequence). CDR3 protein: CASSIAASMNTEAFF. CDR3 in DNA: TGTGCCAGTAGTATAGCGGCAAGCATGAACACTGAAGCTTTCTTT.

This clonotype has only a few counts. This sequence joins TRBV4-2 and TRBJ1-3, with D unclear. The CDR3 is 15 amino acids. Between the trimmed V and J ends, which lost 3 bases and 1 base, there was a span of 10 bases. Germline V gene data show CDR1 as LGHNA and CDR2 as YNFKEQ. This chain's CDR3 is CASSHPRVSGNTIYF. The DNA for the CDR3 is TGTGCCAGCAGCCACCCTAGGGTTTCTGGAAACACCATATATTTT.

This clonotype appeared a few times. Germline and junction disagree at one end, which may indicate a read error. The CDR3 loop reads CASREGPTTSAQYF. CDR3 nucleotide sequence: TGTGCCAGCAGGGAAGGACCGACAACATCGGCCCAGTACTTC. This sequence joins TRBV2 and TRBJ2-5, with D unresolved. Germline assignment: CDR1 SNHLY and CDR2 FYNNEI. The CDR3 is 14 amino acids.

The chain is built from TRBV25-1 and TRBJ2-1; the D is unclear. The V and J ends lost 10 bases and 5 bases respectively, with 18 bases between them. The CDR3 spans 14 residues. Germline values: CDR1 MGHDK, CDR2 SYGVNS. The CDR3 DNA reads as TGTGCCACCGAAACTCGGATAAGGAACAATGAGCAGTTCTTC. This encodes CATETRIRNNEQFF. Full variable domain (rest looked up from reference TRBV25-1 and TRBJ2-1): EADIYQTPRYLVIGTGKKITLECSQTMGHDKMYWYQQDPGMELHLIHYSYGVNSTEKGDLSSESTVSRIRTEHFPLTLESARPSHTSQYLCATETRIRNNEQFFGPGTRLTVL.

This clonotype was picked up a small number of times. This rearrangement joins TRBV11-3 to TRBJ2-3; the match to TRBD1 covers 9 bases. V shed 0 bases and J 2 bases; nucleotides not matched to a gene: 6. The CDR3 loop spans 17 amino acids. Germline lookup yields CDR1 SGHNT and CDR2 YENEEA. The CDR3 DNA is TGTGCCAGCAGCTTAGACGGCGGGACAGGGTACACAGATACGCAGTATTTT. Translating gives CASSLDGGTGYTDTQYF.

This clonotype was found a few times. The chain carries TRBV29-1 and TRBJ1-3; D is unclear. V lost 4 bases, J lost 0 bases, and 16 bases lay in between. CDR3 length equals 16 residues. Germline V CDR1 and CDR2: SQVTM, ANQGSEA. This CDR3 reads CSVVGLKETSGNTIYF. CDR3 coding DNA: TGCAGCGTTGTTGGGCTCAAAGAGACCTCTGGAAACACCATATATTTT. The full variable domain, with the rest looked up from reference TRBV29-1 and TRBJ1-3, is SAVISQKPSRDICQRGTSLTIQCQVDSQVTMMFWYRQQPGQSLTLIATANQGSEATYESGFVIDKFPISRPNLTFSTLTVSNMSPEDSSIYLCSVVGLKETSGNTIYFGEGSWLTVV.

The rearrangement links TRBV19 to TRBJ1-1, with D possibly matching TRBD1 (5 bases). Trimming cost V 6 bases and J 1 base, with 15 bases left between them. Germline V gene sequence: CDR1 LNHDA, CDR2 SQIVND (reference sequence). This CDR3 spans 15 amino acids. CDR3 sequence: CASRPDSRGNTEAFF. The CDR3 DNA follows: TGTGCCAGTAGACCAGACAGTCGGGGGAACACTGAAGCTTTCTTT.

The rearrangement links TRBV24-1 to TRBJ2-3; 8 nucleotides agree with TRBD1. Losses at the gene ends were 4 bases for V and 2 bases for J; bases not matched to a gene: 10. From germline, CDR1 is KGHDR and CDR2 SFDVKD. The CDR3 is made up of 17 amino acids. CDR3 nucleotides: TGTGCCACCAGTGACCAGGGACAGGTCGTAAACACAGATACGCAGTATTTT. It encodes CATSDQGQVVNTDTQYF.

This clonotype was counted a few times. J is TRBJ2-3 and V is TRBV29-1, with TRBD2 matching over 8 bases. The CDR3 extends over 15 amino acids. With 6 bases clipped from V and 2 bases from J, the junction kept 10 bases outside the gene matches. Germline CDR1 and CDR2: SQVTM and ANQGSEA. CDR3 nucleotide sequence: TGCAGCGTCCAACCACAAGCGGGAGTCACAGATACGCAGTATTTT. The encoded protein is CSVQPQAGVTDTQYF.

This clonotype was detected only a few times. The rearrangement uses TRBV29-1 and TRBJ2-7, with D perhaps matching TRBD1 (6 bases). The CDR3 extends over 15 amino acids. V was cut by 4 bases and J by 1 base, with 17 bases left in between. Germline V lookup: CDR1 SQVTM, CDR2 ANQGSEA. The DNA for the CDR3 is TGCAGCGTTGGGGTACCGGGACACGAGTCCTACGAGCAGTACTTC. Its protein product is CSVGVPGHESYEQYF.

This clonotype was seen a few times. The J gene is TRBJ2-3, the V gene TRBV12-3 or TRBV12-4; TRBD2 aligns across 8 bases. The CDR3 covers 19 residues. V dropped 6 bases and J dropped 5; count of bases not matched to a gene: 22. The CDR3 loop is CASRGRRGAGDPLEDTQYF. The CDR3 DNA reads TGTGCCAGCAGGGGGAGAAGGGGAGCGGGAGACCCCCTGGAAGATACGCAGTATTTT.

The chain is built from TRBV27 and TRBJ2-1; 13 nucleotides align to TRBD2. J was trimmed by 9 bases and V by 5 bases; bases with no gene match: 7. CDR1 is MNHEY and CDR2 is SMNVEV in the germline V gene (reference sequence). The CDR3 length is 15 residues. The CDR3 here is CASSPGLAGEVEQFF. CDR3 DNA sequence: TGTGCCAGCAGTCCAGGACTAGCGGGAGAAGTTGAGCAGTTCTTC.

The chain employs TRBV30 and TRBJ2-4, with D possibly called TRBD1 or TRBD2 (5 bases each). This CDR3 spans 14 amino acids. Germline V gene data show CDR1 as GTSNPN and CDR2 as SVGIG (reference sequence). Trimming stripped 0 bases from V and 2 bases from J, with 8 bases between. CDR3 in amino acids: CAWSVTGPKNIQYF. CDR3 DNA sequence: TGTGCCTGGAGTGTAACGGGACCCAAAAACATTCAGTACTTC.